The rows below give T cell receptor beta chains drawn from one sample of a study of CD8 T cells in ankylosing spondylitis. TCRdb re-called the 5' RACE reads through MiXCR, storing one row per CDR3 protein. The table shows 130,000 to 150,000 distinct CDR3 sequences, with approximately 8.4% occurring only once. Sequencing was performed on synovial fluid, either unsorted or a sorted T cell fraction (not recorded which). The receptor set was obtained from a male donor with ankylosing spondylitis. CDR3s include the opening cysteine and the closing phenylalanine or tryptophan.

V: TRBV5-1
J: TRBJ1-3
CDR3: CASSFRGSGSGNTIYF

V: TRBV5-4
J: TRBJ1-1
CDR3: CASSLQQISTEAFF

V: TRBV6-2/TRBV6-3
J: TRBJ2-7
CDR3: CASSRMGTDLGEQYF

V: TRBV19
J: TRBJ2-3
CDR3: CASSTDTDTQYF

V: TRBV20-1
J: TRBJ2-5
CDR3: CSGPGLAGRWDETQYF

V: TRBV5-1
J: TRBJ2-7
CDR3: CASSLVLAGLYEQYF

V: TRBV12-3/TRBV12-4
J: TRBJ2-7
CDR3: CASRPGTTIYEQYF

V: TRBV27
J: TRBJ1-4
CDR3: CASSYRGRREKLFF

V: TRBV7-2
J: TRBJ1-2
CDR3: CASSLRTGSDGYTF

V: TRBV28
J: TRBJ1-4
CDR3: CASTPMGMYEKLFF

V: TRBV5-6
J: TRBJ2-1
CDR3: CASRPPPGASGDHEQFF

V: TRBV2
J: TRBJ2-3
CDR3: CASSTSGGRVGTQYF

V: TRBV6-2/TRBV6-3
J: TRBJ2-4
CDR3: CASSYPNAPGLGF

V: TRBV7-9
J: TRBJ1-4
CDR3: CASSQTPGAVEKLFF

V: TRBV5-1
J: TRBJ1-5
CDR3: CASSFSPTGGLQPQHF

V: TRBV3-1
J: TRBJ2-5
CDR3: CASSLAIHLSETQYF

V: TRBV5-1
J: TRBJ2-1
CDR3: CASSYLQGAGEQFF

V: TRBV5-1
J: TRBJ2-2
CDR3: CASSLKDRGSGELFF

V: TRBV29-1
J: TRBJ2-1
CDR3: CSVTSSDEQSF

V: TRBV6-1
J: TRBJ2-2
CDR3: CASWLAGPTGELFF

V: TRBV6-6
J: TRBJ2-1
CDR3: CASRTTIAEQFF

V: TRBV7-2
J: TRBJ2-7
CDR3: CASSFDRENDEQYF

V: TRBV28
J: TRBJ2-7
CDR3: CASSLRTPYEQYF

V: TRBV5-1
J: TRBJ2-5
CDR3: CASSSQGGETQYF

V: TRBV5-1
J: TRBJ2-1
CDR3: CASSFQQDNEQFF

V: TRBV5-1
J: TRBJ2-5
CDR3: CASSLGADLQETQYF

V: TRBV20-1
J: TRBJ2-3
CDR3: CSALGRLAGGRLVDTQYF

V: TRBV20-1
J: TRBJ1-1
CDR3: CSAGAWTVNTEAFF

V: TRBV9
J: TRBJ1-1
CDR3: CASSLRPGSGTEAFF

V: TRBV20-1
J: TRBJ1-1
CDR3: CSARGGRGTEAFF

V: TRBV7-2
J: TRBJ1-2
CDR3: CASSLRQGAFYGYTF

V: TRBV7-6
J: TRBJ1-4
CDR3: CASSWDLTNEKLFF

V: TRBV20-1
J: TRBJ2-1
CDR3: CSRTSGSSAYNEQFF

V: TRBV20-1
J: TRBJ1-3
CDR3: CSALQGVGGNTIYF

V: TRBV20-1
J: TRBJ1-1
CDR3: CSAPGVGVDEAFF

V: TRBV9
J: TRBJ2-5
CDR3: CASSPTGIRQETQYF

V: TRBV7-2
J: TRBJ1-2
CDR3: CASSFSREDGYTF

V: TRBV11-3
J: TRBJ2-1
CDR3: CASSLSGASYNEQFF

V: TRBV7-2
J: TRBJ2-7
CDR3: CASSLGQRIEQYF

V: TRBV27
J: TRBJ1-3
CDR3: CASSPHGQSSGNTIYF

V: TRBV7-8
J: TRBJ2-1
CDR3: CASTRWRGARDNEQFF

V: TRBV20-1
J: TRBJ1-2
CDR3: CSASLQGSGYTF

V: TRBV19
J: TRBJ1-2
CDR3: CASSRQNYGYTF

V: TRBV4-3
J: TRBJ1-2
CDR3: CASSPGQDWDGYTF

V: TRBV7-2
J: TRBJ2-7
CDR3: CASSFSGGEQYF

V: TRBV10-2
J: TRBJ2-2
CDR3: CASSGQGSGELFF